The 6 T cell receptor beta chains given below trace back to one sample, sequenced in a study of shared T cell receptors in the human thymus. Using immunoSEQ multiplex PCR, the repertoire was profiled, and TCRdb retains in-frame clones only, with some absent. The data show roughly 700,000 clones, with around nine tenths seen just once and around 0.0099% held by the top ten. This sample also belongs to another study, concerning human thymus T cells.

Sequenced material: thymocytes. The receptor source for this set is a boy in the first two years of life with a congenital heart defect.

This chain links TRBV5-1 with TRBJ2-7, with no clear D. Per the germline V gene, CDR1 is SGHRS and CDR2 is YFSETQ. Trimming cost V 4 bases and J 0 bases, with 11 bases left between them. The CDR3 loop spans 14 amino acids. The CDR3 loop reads CASSQTDFSYEQYF. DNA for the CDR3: TGCGCCAGCAGCCAGACCGACTTCTCCTACGAGCAGTACTTC.

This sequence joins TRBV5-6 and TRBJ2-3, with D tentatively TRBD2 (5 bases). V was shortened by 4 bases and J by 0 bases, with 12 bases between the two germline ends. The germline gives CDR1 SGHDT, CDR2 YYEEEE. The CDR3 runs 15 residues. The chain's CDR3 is CASSAEARSTDTQYF. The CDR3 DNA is TGTGCCAGCAGCGCGGAGGCGAGGAGCACAGATACGCAGTATTTT.

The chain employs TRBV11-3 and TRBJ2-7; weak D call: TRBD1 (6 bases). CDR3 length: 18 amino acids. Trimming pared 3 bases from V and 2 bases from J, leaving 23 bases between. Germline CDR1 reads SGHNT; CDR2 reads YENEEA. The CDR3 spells CASSFSRSRGTGPYEQYF. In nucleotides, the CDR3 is TGTGCCAGCAGCTTCTCCCGCTCTCGAGGCACAGGGCCCTACGAGCAGTACTTC.

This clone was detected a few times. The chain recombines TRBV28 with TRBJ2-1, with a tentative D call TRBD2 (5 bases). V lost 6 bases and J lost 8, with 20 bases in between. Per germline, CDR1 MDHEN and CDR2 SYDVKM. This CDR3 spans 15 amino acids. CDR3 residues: CASRIRSVEHDEQFF. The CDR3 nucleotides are TGTGCCAGCAGGATTCGTAGCGTTGAACACGATGAGCAGTTCTTC. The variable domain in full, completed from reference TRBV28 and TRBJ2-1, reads DVKVTQSSRYLVKRTGEKVFLECVQDMDHENMFWYRQDPGLGLRLIYFSYDVKMKEKGDIPEGYSVSREKKERFSLILESASTNQTSMYLCASRIRSVEHDEQFFGPGTRLTVL.

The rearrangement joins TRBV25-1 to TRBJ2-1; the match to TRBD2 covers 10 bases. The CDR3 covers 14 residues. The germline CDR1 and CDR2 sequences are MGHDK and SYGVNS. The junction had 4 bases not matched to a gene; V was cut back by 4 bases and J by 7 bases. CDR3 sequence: CASSVLAGDNEQFF. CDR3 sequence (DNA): TGTGCCAGCAGTGTTCTAGCGGGAGATAATGAGCAGTTCTTC.

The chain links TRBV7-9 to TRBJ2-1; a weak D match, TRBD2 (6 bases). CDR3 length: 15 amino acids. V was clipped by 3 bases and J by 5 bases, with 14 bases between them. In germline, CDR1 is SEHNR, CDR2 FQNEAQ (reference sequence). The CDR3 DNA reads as TGTGCCAGCAGCTTGTCCGGGTGGAGGGACAATGAGCAGTTCTTC. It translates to CASSLSGWRDNEQFF.